This T cell receptor beta chain was identified in a study of control samples from healthy donors and cancer patients. The protocol was immunoSEQ multiplex PCR, while the TCRdb copy is restricted to in-frame clones and leaves out a portion. The sample lists under 15,000 clones, 85% to 95% occurring once. V lost 4 bases and J lost 6, with 21 bases in between. Germline lookup yields CDR1 MDHEN and CDR2 SYDVKM. This CDR3 is 16 amino acids long. The rearrangement joins TRBV28 to TRBJ1-1; a weak D match, TRBD1 (6 bases). The origin of this receptor is a man aged 80 or over with lung cancer. Input material: PBMCs. Written as DNA, the CDR3 is TGTGCCAGCAGTTCCACAGGGACGGCGAAAGTGGCTGAAGCTTTCTTT. Its translation is CASSSTGTAKVAEAFF.